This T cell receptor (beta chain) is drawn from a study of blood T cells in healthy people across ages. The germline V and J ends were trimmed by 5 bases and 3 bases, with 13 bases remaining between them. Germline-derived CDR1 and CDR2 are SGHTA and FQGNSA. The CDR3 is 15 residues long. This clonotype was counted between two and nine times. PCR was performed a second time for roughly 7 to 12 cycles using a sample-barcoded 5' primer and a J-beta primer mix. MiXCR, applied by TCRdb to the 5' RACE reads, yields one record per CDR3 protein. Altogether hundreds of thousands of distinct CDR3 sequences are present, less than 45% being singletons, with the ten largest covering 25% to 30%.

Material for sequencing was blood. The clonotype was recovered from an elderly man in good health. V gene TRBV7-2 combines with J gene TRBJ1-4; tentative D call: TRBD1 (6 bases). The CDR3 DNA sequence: TGTGCCAGCAGCGATACAGGGACGGCTAATGAAAAACTGTTTTTT. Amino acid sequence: CASSDTGTANEKLFF.